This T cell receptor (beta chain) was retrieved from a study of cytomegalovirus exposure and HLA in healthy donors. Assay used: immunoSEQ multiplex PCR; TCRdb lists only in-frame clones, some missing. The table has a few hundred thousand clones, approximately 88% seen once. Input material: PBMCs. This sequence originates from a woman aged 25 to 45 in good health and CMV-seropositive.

The CDR3 sequence: CASSLFGASRRQETQYF. The DNA of the CDR3 is TGTGCCAGCAGCTTGTTTGGGGCTAGCCGACGACAAGAGACCCAGTACTTC. The chain carries TRBV5-6 and TRBJ2-5; D is tentatively TRBD1 or TRBD2 (5 bases each). The V gene lost 1 base and the J gene lost 2 bases, with 18 bases spanning the gap. Germline lookup yields CDR1 SGHDT and CDR2 YYEEEE. CDR3 length: 17 residues.